A selection of T cell receptor beta chains follows, all from one sample in a study of Graves' ophthalmopathy and Graves' hyperthyroidism. One entry per CDR3 protein results from TCRdb running MiXCR on the multiplex PCR reads. This repertoire shows approximately 640,000 distinct CDR3 sequences, under 50% found once; its top ten account for around 3.3%. The sequencing sample was made of peripheral blood. The receptor source for this set is an adult man with Graves' ophthalmopathy. CDR3s include the opening cysteine and the closing phenylalanine or tryptophan. D genes are given only for firm matches. Clone size is shown for a subset of rows, as once, few, many or a class of expanded clone.

NA	many	TRBV6-1	TRBJ1-1	CASRATEAFF	TGTGCCAGCAGGGCCACTGAAGCTTTCTTT
NA	NA	TRBV2	TRBJ1-4	CAWSVQATNEKLFF	TGTGCCTGGAGTGTACAGGCAACTAATGAAAAACTGTTTTTT
TRBD1	many	TRBV7-2	TRBJ1-4	CASSRDRGRLTNEKLFF	TGTGCCAGCAGCCGTGACAGGGGGCGATTGACTAATGAAAAACTGTTTTTT
NA	few	TRBV10-3	TRBJ2-3	CAISERADTSTDTQYF	TGTGCCATCAGTGAGCGGGCTGACACTTCCACAGATACGCAGTATTTT
NA	many	TRBV7-3	TRBJ1-2	CASSLDGNGNGYTF	TGTGCCAGCAGCTTGGATGGTAACGGGAATGGCTACACCTTC
TRBD2	NA	TRBV9	TRBJ2-5	CASSVATTSGGDETQYF	TGTGCCAGCAGCGTGGCAACGACTAGCGGGGGGGATGAGACCCAGTACTTC
TRBD1	NA	TRBV2	TRBJ2-7	CASSGGTGVYEQYF	TGTGCCAGCAGTGGAGGGACAGGGGTTTACGAGCAGTACTTC
TRBD2	many	TRBV15	TRBJ2-7	CATSRDPAGEHEQYF	TGTGCCACCAGCAGAGATCCAGCGGGAGAACACGAGCAGTACTTC
NA	NA	TRBV10-3	TRBJ2-7	CASSQGTGGSGEQYF	TGTGCCAGCAGCCAGGGGACGGGAGGAAGTGGCGAGCAGTACTTC
TRBD2	many	TRBV11-1	TRBJ2-2	CASSSTLPGLAVTGELFF	TGTGCCAGCAGCTCTACTCTTCCGGGACTAGCGGTCACCGGGGAGCTGTTTTTT
NA	few	TRBV19	TRBJ1-5	CASKKGTISRGNQPQHF	TGTGCCAGTAAGAAGGGGACAATAAGTAGAGGCAATCAGCCCCAGCATTTT
NA	NA	TRBV4-1	TRBJ2-5	CASSQIFGLHRGETQYF	TGCGCCAGCAGCCAGATTTTTGGCCTACACCGAGGGGAGACCCAGTACTTC
NA	many	TRBV7-8	TRBJ2-5	CASSPPSLQETQYF	TGTGCCAGCAGCCCCCCCAGTCTCCAAGAGACCCAGTACTTC
TRBD1	few	TRBV30	TRBJ1-2	CAWSVPDRVDGYTF	TGTGCCTGGAGTGTCCCCGACAGGGTGGATGGCTACACCTTC
TRBD1	few	TRBV19	TRBJ1-2	CASSFGQGAISGYTF	TGTGCCAGTAGTTTTGGACAGGGGGCGATATCTGGCTACACCTTC
NA	medium-sized	TRBV25-1	TRBJ1-6	CASSDPYWGDSPLHF	TGTGCCAGCAGTGATCCCTACTGGGGTGATTCACCCCTCCACTTT
NA	NA	TRBV4-2	TRBJ1-3	CASGQDIGFSGNTIYF	TGTGCCAGCGGCCAGGATATTGGTTTCTCTGGAAACACCATATATTTT
TRBD2	NA	TRBV7-2	TRBJ2-5	CASSQTSGSGGPYQETQYF	TGTGCCAGCAGCCAGACTAGCGGGAGCGGGGGACCGTACCAAGAGACCCAGTACTTC
NA	few	TRBV10-2	TRBJ1-1	CASSAPRGIDTEAFF	TGTGCCAGCAGTGCCCCTCGGGGGATAGACACTGAAGCTTTCTTT
TRBD1	many	TRBV7-9	TRBJ1-6	CASSLITLQGGPGFVAPLHF	TGTGCCAGCAGCCTCATTACCCTCCAGGGGGGTCCAGGGTTCGTCGCACCCCTCCACTTT
TRBD2	NA	TRBV2	TRBJ2-6	CASNSGGAEDLTF	TGTGCCAGCAATAGCGGGGGGGCCGAGGACCTGACTTTC
NA	NA	TRBV10-3	TRBJ2-5	CAISAMGPQETQYF	TGTGCCATCAGTGCTATGGGACCTCAAGAGACCCAGTACTTC
NA	few	TRBV19	TRBJ1-5	CAWNIGGGGNQPQHF	TGTGCCTGGAACATCGGTGGGGGAGGCAATCAGCCCCAGCATTTT
NA	few	TRBV29-1	TRBJ1-2	CSFDAKAVYGYTF	TGCAGCTTTGACGCCAAGGCCGTCTATGGCTACACCTTC
NA	once	TRBV7-2	TRBJ1-5	CASRGAGVETQHF	TGTGCCAGCAGAGGGGCGGGAGTAGAGACCCAGCATTTT
NA	NA	TRBV7-9	TRBJ1-1	CAWRDRPNTEAFF	TGTGCCTGGAGAGACAGACCGAACACTGAAGCTTTCTTT
NA	NA	TRBV19	TRBJ1-1	CTSSLSAPNTEAFF	TGTACCAGTAGTCTCAGCGCCCCGAACACTGAAGCTTTCTTT
TRBD1	many	TRBV10-3	TRBJ1-2	CASSPRTGTPHGYTF	TGTGCCAGCAGTCCCCGGACAGGAACGCCCCATGGCTACACCTTC
TRBD1	NA	TRBV3-1	TRBJ1-2	CASSQSDRDNGYTF	TGTGCCAGCAGCCAATCGGACAGGGATAATGGCTACACCTTC
NA	many	TRBV7-2	TRBJ1-1	CASSLARPTQAFF	TGTGCCAGCAGCTTAGCGAGACCCACCCAAGCTTTCTTT
NA	NA	TRBV4-1	TRBJ1-3	CASSQGNRDFGNTIYF	TGCGCCAGCAGCCAAGGGAACAGGGACTTCGGAAACACCATATATTTT